Listed below are T cell receptor beta chains from one sample, sequenced in a study of CD4 T cells in relation to SARS-CoV-2 and coronaviruses. These receptors' targets are unknown. Clones were sequenced by immunoSEQ multiplex PCR, and TCRdb holds only the in-frame ones, with some missing. The sample contains around 32,000 clones, about 80% of which appear only once. The sequenced sample was CD4+ T cells from PBMCs, cultured in vitro. The source is a human donor in good health. Each CDR3 is given with its conserved first and last residue. D genes are given only for firm matches. Part of the rows lack a size; the others show once, few, many or a class for expanded clones.

size: -
V: TRBV18
D: TRBD2
J: TRBJ2-5
DNA: TGTGCCAGCTCACCACCGCTAGCGGGGGGAGTGGAGACCCAGTACTTC
CDR3: CASSPPLAGGVETQYF

size: few
V: TRBV10-3
D: TRBD2
J: TRBJ2-2
DNA: TGTGCCATCAGTGGTCCTAGCGGGGGGAACACCGGGGAGCTGTTTTTT
CDR3: CAISGPSGGNTGELFF

size: -
V: TRBV7-2
D: -
J: TRBJ1-6
DNA: TGTGCCAGCAGCTTAGGAGGGCCCAATTCACCCCTCCACTTT
CDR3: CASSLGGPNSPLHF

size: -
V: TRBV19
D: -
J: TRBJ1-6
DNA: TGTGCCAGTAGTATAGCAGGGATCCGTAATTCACCCCTCCACTTT
CDR3: CASSIAGIRNSPLHF

size: -
V: TRBV5-6
D: -
J: TRBJ2-6
DNA: TGTGCCAGCAACCCCGGGGGGCCGGGACAACCCTCTGGGGCCAACGTCCTGACTTTC
CDR3: CASNPGGPGQPSGANVLTF

size: -
V: TRBV5-1
D: -
J: TRBJ2-5
DNA: TGCGCCAGCAGCTGGGACGCTCAAGAGACCCAGTACTTC
CDR3: CASSWDAQETQYF

size: -
V: TRBV19
D: -
J: TRBJ1-5
DNA: TGTGCCAGTAGTTCATACGGGGGGAACATCAATCAGCCCCAGCATTTT
CDR3: CASSSYGGNINQPQHF

size: -
V: TRBV25-1
D: -
J: TRBJ2-7
DNA: TGTGCCAGCAGTGAATCCCAGGGTTTGTCCTACGAGCAGTACTTC
CDR3: CASSESQGLSYEQYF

size: -
V: TRBV18
D: -
J: TRBJ1-4
DNA: TGTGCCAGCTCACCACCGGCGAGAGGGAGTGAAAAACTGTTTTTT
CDR3: CASSPPARGSEKLFF

size: -
V: TRBV5-1
D: -
J: TRBJ2-7
DNA: TGCGCCAGCAGACGGACACCAGCGGTTTTAGAGCAGTACTTC
CDR3: CASRRTPAVLEQYF

size: few
V: TRBV6-2/TRBV6-3
D: -
J: TRBJ2-1
DNA: TGTGCCAGCAGTTTGGCGGATGGAGTCGAGCAGTTCTTC
CDR3: CASSLADGVEQFF

size: -
V: TRBV4-1
D: TRBD2
J: TRBJ2-6
DNA: TGCGCCAGCAAGCGGGGACCGGGACTAGAGAGGAGGGATGGGGCCAACGTCCTGACTTTC
CDR3: CASKRGPGLERRDGANVLTF

size: once
V: TRBV19
D: -
J: TRBJ1-5
DNA: TGTGCCAGTACTAGTACGAACAGAAGAAATCAGCCCCAGCATTTT
CDR3: CASTSTNRRNQPQHF

size: few
V: TRBV4-1
D: -
J: TRBJ1-1
DNA: TGCGCCAGCAGCCGTCACAGCCCGTTAAACACTGAAGCTTTCTTT
CDR3: CASSRHSPLNTEAFF

size: -
V: TRBV18
D: -
J: TRBJ2-3
DNA: TGTGCCAGCTCACGTGCCCCAGGGAACACAGATACGCAGTATTTT
CDR3: CASSRAPGNTDTQYF

size: -
V: TRBV28
D: TRBD1
J: TRBJ1-1
DNA: TGTGCCAGCAGTTTCGGGACAGGGGCTACTGAAGCTTTCTTT
CDR3: CASSFGTGATEAFF

size: -
V: TRBV3-1/TRBV3-2
D: -
J: TRBJ1-6
DNA: TGTGCCAGCAGCCCAAGTGCCGTCCCAAGGGGTTCACCCCTCCACTTT
CDR3: CASSPSAVPRGSPLHF

size: -
V: TRBV4-1
D: TRBD1
J: TRBJ1-4
DNA: TGCGCCAGCAGCCAACCCATTACAGGGGCATGGGATGAAAAACTGTTTTTT
CDR3: CASSQPITGAWDEKLFF

size: -
V: TRBV7-2
D: TRBD2
J: TRBJ2-2
DNA: TGTGCCAGCAGCCTGGGACTAGCGGGAGCGATCGGGGAGCTGTTTTTT
CDR3: CASSLGLAGAIGELFF

size: few
V: TRBV9
D: -
J: TRBJ1-5
DNA: TGTGCCAGCGGAGGCCTACATAGCAATCAGCCCCAGCATTTT
CDR3: CASGGLHSNQPQHF

size: -
V: TRBV7-8
D: -
J: TRBJ2-1
DNA: TGTGCCAGCCAAGATGGACTACCACGACTAAATGAGCAGTTCTTC
CDR3: CASQDGLPRLNEQFF

size: -
V: TRBV7-2
D: TRBD2
J: TRBJ2-1
DNA: TGTGCCAGCAGCTTAGTCGGCCTCTCGGGGGGTCTTTACTACAATGAGCAGTTCTTC
CDR3: CASSLVGLSGGLYYNEQFF

size: -
V: TRBV7-2
D: TRBD2
J: TRBJ2-3
DNA: TGTGCCAGCAGCTTAGCTGCGCGGGGGGGCAGCGATACGCAGTATTTT
CDR3: CASSLAARGGSDTQYF

size: -
V: TRBV10-3
D: -
J: TRBJ1-4
DNA: TGTGCCGGACGACAGGCCGTCAATGAAAAACTGTTTTTT
CDR3: CAGRQAVNEKLFF

size: -
V: TRBV2
D: -
J: TRBJ2-5
DNA: TGTGCCAGCAGTGATGGGGGCGCGGAGACCCAGTACTTC
CDR3: CASSDGGAETQYF

size: once
V: TRBV6-5
D: -
J: TRBJ2-1
DNA: TGTGCCAGCAGCTCGGTTATAGAGCAGTTCTTC
CDR3: CASSSVIEQFF

size: once
V: TRBV19
D: -
J: TRBJ2-3
DNA: TGTGCCAGTAGTATGGTGCGCACAGATACGCAGTATTTT
CDR3: CASSMVRTDTQYF

size: -
V: TRBV14
D: TRBD2
J: TRBJ2-7
DNA: TGTGCCAGCAGCCAAGCCGGGAGGCTCGGTTACGAGCAGTACTTC
CDR3: CASSQAGRLGYEQYF

size: -
V: TRBV19
D: TRBD2
J: TRBJ2-2
DNA: TGTGCCAGTATCTCACTAGCGGGGGTGGCCGGGGAGCTGTTTTTT
CDR3: CASISLAGVAGELFF

size: -
V: TRBV19
D: -
J: TRBJ2-2
DNA: TGTGCCAGTAGTATACCGACCGACACCGGGGAGCTGTTTTTT
CDR3: CASSIPTDTGELFF

size: once
V: TRBV7-9
D: -
J: TRBJ1-4
DNA: TGTGCCAGCAGCCCACGGGACGCAAGTAATGAAAAACTGTTTTTT
CDR3: CASSPRDASNEKLFF